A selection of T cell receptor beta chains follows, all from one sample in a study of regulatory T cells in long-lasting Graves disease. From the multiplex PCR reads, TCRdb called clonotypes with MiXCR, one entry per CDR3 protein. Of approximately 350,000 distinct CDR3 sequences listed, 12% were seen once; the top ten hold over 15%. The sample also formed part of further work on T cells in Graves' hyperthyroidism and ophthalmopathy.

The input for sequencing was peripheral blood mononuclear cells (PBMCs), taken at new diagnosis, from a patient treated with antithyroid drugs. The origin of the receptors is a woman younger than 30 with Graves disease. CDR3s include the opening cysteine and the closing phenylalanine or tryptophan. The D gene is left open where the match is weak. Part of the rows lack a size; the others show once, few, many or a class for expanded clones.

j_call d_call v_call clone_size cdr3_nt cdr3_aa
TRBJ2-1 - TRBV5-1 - TGCGCCAGCAGCTTGGCCGTCACAGACTACAATGAGCAGTTCTTC CASSLAVTDYNEQFF
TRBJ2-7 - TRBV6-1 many TGTGCCAGCAGTCCTATGGGGGATTGGCCCTACGAGCAGTACTTC CASSPMGDWPYEQYF
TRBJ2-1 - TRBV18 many TGTGCCAGCAGCGTCAACAATGAGCAGTTCTTC CASSVNNEQFF
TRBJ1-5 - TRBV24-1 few TGTGCCACCAGTGATTTGTGGGGTCTACAGCATTTT CATSDLWGLQHF
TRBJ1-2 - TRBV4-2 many TGTGCCAGCAGCCAAGAGGGGGGGGGGCGCGATTATGGCTACACCTTC CASSQEGGGRDYGYTF
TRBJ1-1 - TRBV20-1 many TGCAGTGCTAGTACGGGGGGGGGAACTGAAGCTTTCTTT CSASTGGGTEAFF
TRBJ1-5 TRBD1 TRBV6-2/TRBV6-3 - TGTGCCAGCAGACCGGGACAGAAGGGACAGCCCCAGCATTTT CASRPGQKGQPQHF
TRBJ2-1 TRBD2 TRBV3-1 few TGTGCCAGCAGCCCTGGTCTTCTAGCGGGGGGATCCTACAATGAGCAGTTCTTC CASSPGLLAGGSYNEQFF
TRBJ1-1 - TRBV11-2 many TGTGCCAGCAGCTCGACAGGATCCGCCACTGAAGCTTTCTTT CASSSTGSATEAFF
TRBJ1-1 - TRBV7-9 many TGTGCCAGCAGCTCAGAGTTGGACACTGAAGCTTTCTTT CASSSELDTEAFF
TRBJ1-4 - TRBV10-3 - TGTGCCATCAGTGAGTCTTCAGGAGGGGATGAAAAACTGTTTTTT CAISESSGGDEKLFF
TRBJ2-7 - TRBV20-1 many TGCAGTGCTAAGGGGGCGGGAGGTCCCTCCTACGAGCAGTACTTC CSAKGAGGPSYEQYF
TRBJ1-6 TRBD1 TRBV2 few TGTGCCAGCAGGGGGACAGTCTCGCCACCCCTCCACTTT CASRGTVSPPLHF
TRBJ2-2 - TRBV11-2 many TGTGCCAGCAGCTTAGTTTTAACGCGTCGCCCCGGGGAGCTGTTTTTT CASSLVLTRRPGELFF
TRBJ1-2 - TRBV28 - TGTGCCAGCAGCCCTTCCGTTTATGGCTACACCTTC CASSPSVYGYTF
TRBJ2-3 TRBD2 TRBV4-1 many TGCGCCAGCAGCCCTCCGGCGGGGGGCTTCACAGATACGCAGTATTTT CASSPPAGGFTDTQYF
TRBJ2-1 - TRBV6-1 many TGTGCCAGCAGCCCCTGGAGGTATGAGCAGTTCTTC CASSPWRYEQFF
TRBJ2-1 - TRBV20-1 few TGCAGTGCTGAGCCACCGGGCCCCCACAATGAGCAGTTCTTC CSAEPPGPHNEQFF
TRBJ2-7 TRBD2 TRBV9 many TGTGCCAGCAGCGTAGCTCTTAGCGGGACCTACGAGCAGTACTTC CASSVALSGTYEQYF
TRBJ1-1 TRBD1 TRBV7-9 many TGTGCCAGCAGCTTAGTTCCAGGGGGCACTGAAGCTTTCTTT CASSLVPGGTEAFF
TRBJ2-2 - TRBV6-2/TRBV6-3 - TGTGCCAGCAGTTACTCGGCGGGCACCGGGGAGCTGTTTTTT CASSYSAGTGELFF
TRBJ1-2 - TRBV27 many TGTGCCAGCAGTCCACACCAAGATTACTATGGCTACACCTTC CASSPHQDYYGYTF
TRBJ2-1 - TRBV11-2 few TGTGCCAGCAGCTTAGTTATATGGGACGCGAATGAGCAGTTCTTC CASSLVIWDANEQFF
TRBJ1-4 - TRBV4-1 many TGCGCCAGCAGCCGTGCGGTTGGTGCCTATGAAAAACTGTTTTTT CASSRAVGAYEKLFF